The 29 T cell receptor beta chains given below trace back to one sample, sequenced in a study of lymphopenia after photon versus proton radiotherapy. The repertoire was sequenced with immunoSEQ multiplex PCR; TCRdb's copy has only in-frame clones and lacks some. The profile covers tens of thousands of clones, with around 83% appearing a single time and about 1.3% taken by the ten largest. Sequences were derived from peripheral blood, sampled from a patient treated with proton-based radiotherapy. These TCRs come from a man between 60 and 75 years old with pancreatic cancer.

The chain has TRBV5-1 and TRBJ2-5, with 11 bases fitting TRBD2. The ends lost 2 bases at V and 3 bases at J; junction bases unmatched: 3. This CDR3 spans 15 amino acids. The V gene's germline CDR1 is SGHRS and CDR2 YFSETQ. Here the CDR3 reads CASSFLAGGEETQYF. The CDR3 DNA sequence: TGCGCCAGCAGCTTCTTAGCGGGAGGGGAAGAGACCCAGTACTTC. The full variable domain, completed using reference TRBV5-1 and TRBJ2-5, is KAGVTQTPRYLIKTRGQQVTLSCSPISGHRSVSWYQQTPGQGLQFLFEYFSETQRNKGNFPGRFSGRQFSNSRSEMNVSTLELGDSALYLCASSFLAGGEETQYFGPGTRLLVL.

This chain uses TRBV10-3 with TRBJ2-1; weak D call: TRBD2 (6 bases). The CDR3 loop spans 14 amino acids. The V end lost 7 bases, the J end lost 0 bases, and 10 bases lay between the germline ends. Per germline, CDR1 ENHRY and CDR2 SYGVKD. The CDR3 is CAIKAGGSYNEQFF. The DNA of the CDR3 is TGTGCCATCAAAGCGGGTGGCTCCTACAATGAGCAGTTCTTC.

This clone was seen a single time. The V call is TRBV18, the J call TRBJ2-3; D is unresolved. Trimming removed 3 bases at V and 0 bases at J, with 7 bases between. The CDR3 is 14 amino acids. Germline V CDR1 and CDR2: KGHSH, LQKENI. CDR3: CASSPLGSTDTQYF. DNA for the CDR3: TGTGCCAGCTCACCCTTGGGGAGCACAGATACGCAGTATTTT.

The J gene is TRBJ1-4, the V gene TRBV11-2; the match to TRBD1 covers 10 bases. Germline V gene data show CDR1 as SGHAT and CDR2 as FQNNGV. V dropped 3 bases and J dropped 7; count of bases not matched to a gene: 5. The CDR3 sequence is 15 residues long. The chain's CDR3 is CASSLSGTGAEKLFF. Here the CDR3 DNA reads TGTGCCAGCAGCTTGTCAGGGACAGGGGCTGAAAAACTGTTTTTT.

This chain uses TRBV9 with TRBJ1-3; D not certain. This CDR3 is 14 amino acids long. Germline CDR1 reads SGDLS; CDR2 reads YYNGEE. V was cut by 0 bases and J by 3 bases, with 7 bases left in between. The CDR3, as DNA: TGTGCCAGCAGCGTAGCGGGCAATGGAAACACCATATATTTT. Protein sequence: CASSVAGNGNTIYF.

CDR3 bases: TGTGCCAGCAGCTGGAACTTTGTAACCGGGGAGCTGTTTTTT. It specifies CASSWNFVTGELFF. The chain recombines TRBV5-4 with TRBJ2-2; D remains unclear. The V gene lost 3 bases and the J gene lost 5 bases, with 11 bases spanning the gap. The CDR3 has 14 residues. The germline V gene has CDR1 SGHNT and CDR2 YYREEE (reference sequence). The full variable domain, in which reference TRBV5-4 and TRBJ2-2 provide the parts outside the CDR3, is ETGVTQSPTHLIKTRGQQVTLRCSSQSGHNTVSWYQQALGQGPQFIFQYYREEENGRGNFPPRFSGLQFPNYSSELNVNALELDDSALYLCASSWNFVTGELFFGEGSRLTVL.

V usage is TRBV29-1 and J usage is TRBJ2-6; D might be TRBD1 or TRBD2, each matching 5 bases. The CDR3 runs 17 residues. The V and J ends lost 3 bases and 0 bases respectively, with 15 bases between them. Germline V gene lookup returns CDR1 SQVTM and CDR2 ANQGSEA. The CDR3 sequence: CSVEGVSASSGANVLTF. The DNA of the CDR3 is TGCAGCGTTGAGGGGGTTTCTGCGTCCTCTGGGGCCAACGTCCTGACTTTC.

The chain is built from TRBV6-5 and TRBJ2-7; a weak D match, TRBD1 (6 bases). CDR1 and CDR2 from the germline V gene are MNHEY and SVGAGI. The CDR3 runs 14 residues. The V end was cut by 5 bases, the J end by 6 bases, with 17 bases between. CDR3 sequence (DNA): TGTGCCAGCAGTCCGTCGGGACGGACAGCCGAGCAGTACTTC. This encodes CASSPSGRTAEQYF.

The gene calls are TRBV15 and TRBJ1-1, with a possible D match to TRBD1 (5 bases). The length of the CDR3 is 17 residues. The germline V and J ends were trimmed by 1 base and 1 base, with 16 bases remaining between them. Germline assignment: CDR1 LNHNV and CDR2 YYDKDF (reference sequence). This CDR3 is CATSRVAGGPGNTEAFF. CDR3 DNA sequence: TGTGCCACCAGCAGAGTCGCCGGGGGTCCGGGGAACACTGAAGCTTTCTTT.

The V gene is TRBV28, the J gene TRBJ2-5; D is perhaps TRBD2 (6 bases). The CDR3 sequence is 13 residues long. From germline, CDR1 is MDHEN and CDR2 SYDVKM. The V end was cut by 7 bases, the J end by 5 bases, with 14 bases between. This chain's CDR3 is CASKGTGGETQYF. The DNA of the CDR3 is TGTGCCAGCAAAGGGACTGGAGGGGAGACCCAGTACTTC.

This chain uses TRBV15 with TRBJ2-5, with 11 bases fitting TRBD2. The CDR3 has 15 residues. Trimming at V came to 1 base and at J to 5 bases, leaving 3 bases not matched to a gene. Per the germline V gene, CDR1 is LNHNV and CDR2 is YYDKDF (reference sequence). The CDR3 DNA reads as TGTGCCACCAGCAGAGTGACTAGCGGGATCGAGACCCAGTACTTC. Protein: CATSRVTSGIETQYF. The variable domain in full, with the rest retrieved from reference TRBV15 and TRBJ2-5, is DAMVIQNPRYQVTQFGKPVTLSCSQTLNHNVMYWYQQKSSQAPKLLFHYYDKDFNNEADTPDNFQSRRPNTSFCFLDIRSPGLGDTAMYLCATSRVTSGIETQYFGPGTRLLVL.

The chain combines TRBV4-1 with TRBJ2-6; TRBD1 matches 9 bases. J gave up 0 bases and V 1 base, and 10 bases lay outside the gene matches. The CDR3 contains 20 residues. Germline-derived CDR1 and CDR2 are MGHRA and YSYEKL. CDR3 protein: CASSQVLGDRALSGANVLTF. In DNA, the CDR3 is TGCGCCAGCAGCCAAGTGCTGGGGGACAGGGCCCTCTCTGGGGCCAACGTCCTGACTTTC.

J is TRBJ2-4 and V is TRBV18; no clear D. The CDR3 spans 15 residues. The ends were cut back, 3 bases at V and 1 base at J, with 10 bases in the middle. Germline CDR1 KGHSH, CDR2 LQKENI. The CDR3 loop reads CASSPAGSAKNIQYF. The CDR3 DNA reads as TGTGCCAGCTCACCTGCAGGCAGCGCCAAAAACATTCAGTACTTC.

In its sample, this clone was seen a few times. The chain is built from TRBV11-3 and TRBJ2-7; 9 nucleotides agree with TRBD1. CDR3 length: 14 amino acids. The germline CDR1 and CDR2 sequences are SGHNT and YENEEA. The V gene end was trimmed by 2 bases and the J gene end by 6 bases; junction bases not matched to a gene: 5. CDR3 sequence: CASSLMGQGIEQYF. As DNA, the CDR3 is TGTGCCAGCAGCTTAATGGGACAGGGTATCGAGCAGTACTTC.

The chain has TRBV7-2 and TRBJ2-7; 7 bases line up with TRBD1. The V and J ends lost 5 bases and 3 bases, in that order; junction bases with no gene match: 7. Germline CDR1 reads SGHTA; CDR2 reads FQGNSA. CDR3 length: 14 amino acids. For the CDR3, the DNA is TGTGCCAGCAGCCTCGACAGGGCTAACTACGAGCAGTACTTC. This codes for CASSLDRANYEQYF.

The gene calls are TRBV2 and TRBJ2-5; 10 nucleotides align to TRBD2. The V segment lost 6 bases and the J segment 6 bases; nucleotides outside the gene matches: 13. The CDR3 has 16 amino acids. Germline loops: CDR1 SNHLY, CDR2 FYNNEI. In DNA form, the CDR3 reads TGTGCCAGCAGGAAGTCTAGCGGGAGTATTGGAAAGACCCAGTACTTC. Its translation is CASRKSSGSIGKTQYF.

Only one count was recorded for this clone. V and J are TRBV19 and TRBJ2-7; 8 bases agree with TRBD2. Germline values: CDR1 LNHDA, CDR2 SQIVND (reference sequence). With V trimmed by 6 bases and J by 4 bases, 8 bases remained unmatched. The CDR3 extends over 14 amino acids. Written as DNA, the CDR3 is TGTGCCAGTAGCTATACTAGCGGAGTATACGAGCAGTACTTC. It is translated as CASSYTSGVYEQYF.

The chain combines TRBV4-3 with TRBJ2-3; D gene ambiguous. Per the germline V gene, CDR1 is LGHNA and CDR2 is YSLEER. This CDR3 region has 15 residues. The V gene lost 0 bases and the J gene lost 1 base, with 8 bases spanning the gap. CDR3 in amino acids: CASSQDGAGTDTQYF. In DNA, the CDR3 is TGCGCCAGCAGCCAAGATGGCGCGGGCACAGATACGCAGTATTTT.

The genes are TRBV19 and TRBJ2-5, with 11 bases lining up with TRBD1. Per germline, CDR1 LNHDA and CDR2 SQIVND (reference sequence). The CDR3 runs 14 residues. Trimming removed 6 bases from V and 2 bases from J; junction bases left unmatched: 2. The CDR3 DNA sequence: TGTGCCAGTAGACGGGACAGGGGGCAAGAGACCCAGTACTTC. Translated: CASRRDRGQETQYF.

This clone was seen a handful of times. The CDR3 DNA reads as TGTGCCAGCAGCAGGGGACTAGCGGACTACAATGAGCAGTTCTTC. Translation gives CASSRGLADYNEQFF. V usage is TRBV5-6 and J usage is TRBJ2-1; 11 nucleotides agree with TRBD2. The V and J ends lost 4 bases and 3 bases, in that order; junction bases with no gene match: 3. Germline values: CDR1 SGHDT, CDR2 YYEEEE. The CDR3 extends over 15 amino acids.

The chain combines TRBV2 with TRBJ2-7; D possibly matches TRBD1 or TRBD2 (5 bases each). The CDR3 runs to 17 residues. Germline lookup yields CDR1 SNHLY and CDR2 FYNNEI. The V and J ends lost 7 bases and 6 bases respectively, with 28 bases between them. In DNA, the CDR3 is TGTGCCAGCACCGAAATCCTTACCAGGCAGGGACGGGGCGAGCAGTACTTC. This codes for CASTEILTRQGRGEQYF.

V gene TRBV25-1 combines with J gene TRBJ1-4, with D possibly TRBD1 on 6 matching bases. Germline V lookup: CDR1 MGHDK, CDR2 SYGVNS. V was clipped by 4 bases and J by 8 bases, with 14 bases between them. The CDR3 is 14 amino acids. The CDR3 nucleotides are TGTGCCAGCAGTGCCGGGACACCATCAGAAAAACTGTTTTTT. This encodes CASSAGTPSEKLFF.

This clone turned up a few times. The CDR3 DNA is TGTGCCGCTGGTAGTCCACCCGGGATGTATGGCTACACCTTC. Protein sequence: CAAGSPPGMYGYTF. The V and J genes are TRBV27 and TRBJ1-2, with D hard to call. The germline CDR1 and CDR2 sequences are MNHEY and SMNVEV (reference sequence). The CDR3 totals 14 residues. The V and J ends lost 11 bases and 5 bases respectively, with 21 bases between them.

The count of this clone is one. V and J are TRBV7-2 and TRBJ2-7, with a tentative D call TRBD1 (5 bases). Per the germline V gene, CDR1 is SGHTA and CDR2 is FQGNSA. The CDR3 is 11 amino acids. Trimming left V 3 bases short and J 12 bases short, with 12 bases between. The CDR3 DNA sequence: TGTGCCAGCAGCTTTCTAGGGGCGCGGTACTTC. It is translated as CASSFLGARYF.

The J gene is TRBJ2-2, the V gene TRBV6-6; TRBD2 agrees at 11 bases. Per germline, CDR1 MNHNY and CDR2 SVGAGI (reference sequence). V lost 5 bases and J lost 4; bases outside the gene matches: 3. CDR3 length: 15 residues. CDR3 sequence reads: CASSQLAGVTGELFF. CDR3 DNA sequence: TGTGCCAGCAGTCAACTAGCGGGAGTCACCGGGGAGCTGTTTTTT.

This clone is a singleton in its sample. CDR3: CASGQGGNEKLFF. The CDR3 nucleotides read TGTGCCAGCGGACAGGGTGGAAATGAAAAACTGTTTTTT. V gene TRBV28 combines with J gene TRBJ1-4; 8 nucleotides line up with TRBD1. The V gene end was trimmed by 8 bases and the J gene end by 5 bases; junction bases not matched to a gene: 4. This CDR3 has 13 amino acids. Germline V lookup: CDR1 MDHEN, CDR2 SYDVKM.

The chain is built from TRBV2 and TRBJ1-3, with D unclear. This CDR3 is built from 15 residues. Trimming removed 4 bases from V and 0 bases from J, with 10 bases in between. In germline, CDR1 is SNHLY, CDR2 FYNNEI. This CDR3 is CASSVTALSGNTIYF. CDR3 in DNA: TGTGCCAGCAGTGTGACTGCCCTCTCTGGAAACACCATATATTTT.

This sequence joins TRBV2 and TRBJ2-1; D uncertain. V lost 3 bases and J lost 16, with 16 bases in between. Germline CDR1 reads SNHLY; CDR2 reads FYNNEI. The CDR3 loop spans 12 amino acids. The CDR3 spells CASSELARSFFF. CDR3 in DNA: TGTGCCAGCAGTGAGTTGGCTAGATCGTTTTTCTTC.

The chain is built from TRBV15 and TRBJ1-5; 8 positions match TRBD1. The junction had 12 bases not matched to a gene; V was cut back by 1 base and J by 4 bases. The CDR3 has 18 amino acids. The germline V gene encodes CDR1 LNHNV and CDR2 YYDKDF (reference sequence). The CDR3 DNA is TGTGCCACCAGCAGAGTCAGGGGGCGCGGAGGTCCGAATCAGCCCCAGCATTTT. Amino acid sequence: CATSRVRGRGGPNQPQHF.